This is a list of T cell receptor beta chains from one sample in a study of OX40 agonist ivuxolimab in advanced cancers. Sequencing was performed with immunoSEQ multiplex PCR; in TCRdb, only in-frame clones are kept and a portion is missing. The repertoire has 60,000 to 70,000 clones, approximately 80% of them found once; the top ten carry around 1.6%. Sequenced here: CD4+ or CD8+ T cells sorted from blood, sampled in a trial of the OX40 agonist ivuxolimab. The receptors stem from an adult with an advanced solid tumor such as melanoma, head and neck, liver or kidney cancer. CDR3s include the opening cysteine and the closing phenylalanine or tryptophan. The D gene is left open where the match is weak. Rows give clone size only sometimes, using once, few, many, or a class for an expanded clone.

>TRBV19|TRBJ2-7|-|-
CASSLRKSDEQYF
TGTGCCAGTAGTCTCCGGAAATCGGACGAGCAGTACTTC
>TRBV29-1|TRBJ2-2|TRBD1|few
CSVEWRSGGTGELFF
TGCAGCGTTGAATGGCGGTCAGGGGGCACCGGGGAGCTGTTTTTT
>TRBV6-1|TRBJ2-5|-|-
CASSEVRVRETQYF
TGTGCCAGCAGTGAAGTGAGGGTCCGGGAGACCCAGTACTTC
>TRBV27|TRBJ1-1|-|once
CASSQRTGVNTEAFF
TGTGCCAGCAGTCAAAGGACGGGGGTGAACACTGAAGCTTTCTTT
>TRBV7-6|TRBJ1-4|-|-
CASSLGGKGLIEKLFF
TGTGCCAGCAGCTTAGGAGGGAAGGGGCTCATTGAAAAACTGTTTTTT
>TRBV28|TRBJ1-4|-|-
CASSLEQTRIKLFF
TGTGCCAGCAGTTTGGAACAGACTCGAATAAAACTGTTTTTT
>TRBV4-1|TRBJ1-2|-|-
CASSPGAGDNYGYTF
TGCGCCAGCAGCCCCGGCGCAGGGGATAACTATGGCTACACCTTC
>TRBV28|TRBJ2-7|TRBD2|-
CASSAGVHEQYF
TGTGCCAGCAGTGCGGGAGTACACGAGCAGTACTTC
>TRBV29-1|TRBJ2-7|-|-
CSVLTSLEQYF
TGCAGCGTCCTTACTAGTCTCGAGCAGTACTTC
>TRBV10-3|TRBJ1-4|TRBD1|-
CAISESRGQGYEKLFF
TGTGCCATCAGTGAGTCGAGAGGACAGGGGTATGAAAAACTGTTTTTT
>TRBV5-6|TRBJ2-2|-|-
CASSLVAGELFF
TGTGCCAGCAGCTTGGTGGCCGGGGAGCTGTTTTTT
>TRBV19|TRBJ1-5|-|-
CASSIPGGSYQPQHF
TGTGCCAGTAGTATTCCGGGGGGGAGTTATCAGCCCCAGCATTTT
>TRBV28|TRBJ1-5|-|-
CAIGASSGNQPQHF
TGTGCCATCGGGGCCTCGTCAGGCAATCAGCCCCAGCATTTT
>TRBV7-2|TRBJ1-2|-|-
CASSLRAYGYTF
TGTGCCAGCAGCTTAAGGGCCTATGGCTACACCTTC
>TRBV7-2|TRBJ2-5|TRBD2|-
CASSSGLANQETQYF
TGTGCCAGCAGCTCGGGACTAGCAAACCAAGAGACCCAGTACTTC
>TRBV7-2|TRBJ2-4|TRBD1|-
CASSLTGTGAVNIQYF
TGTGCCAGCAGCTTAACCGGGACAGGTGCCGTAAACATTCAGTACTTC
>TRBV19|TRBJ1-1|-|-
CASSTGDYMNTEAFF
TGTGCCAGCTCTACTGGGGATTACATGAACACTGAAGCTTTCTTT
>TRBV7-9|TRBJ2-5|-|-
CASSLGVGQGQETQYF
TGTGCCAGCAGCTTAGGGGTGGGGCAGGGACAAGAGACCCAGTACTTC
>TRBV10-3|TRBJ2-7|-|-
CATGQGSSSYEQYF
TGTGCCACCGGGCAGGGGTCTAGCTCCTACGAGCAGTACTTC
>TRBV5-1|TRBJ1-4|-|-
CASRVGAATNEKLFF
TGCGCCAGCCGGGTAGGGGCAGCAACTAATGAAAAACTGTTTTTT
>TRBV19|TRBJ2-1|-|-
CASSIDQTAYNEQFF
TGTGCCAGTAGTATAGATCAGACAGCCTACAATGAGCAGTTCTTC
>TRBV4-3|TRBJ2-5|TRBD1|-
CASSPMGQGQETQYF
TGCGCCAGCAGCCCGATGGGACAGGGCCAAGAGACCCAGTACTTC
>TRBV28|TRBJ2-3|-|-
CASSFRDAGILTDTQYF
TGTGCCAGCAGTTTTCGCGACGCAGGAATACTCACAGATACGCAGTATTTT